This T cell receptor beta chain was profiled in a study of blood T cell repertoires in COVID-19. Study-wide context: COVID-19 samples from acute and convalescent phases originated in the United States, Italy and Spain. T cells, B-cell-depleted T cells, or PBMCs provided the cDNA or gDNA that served as material.

As originally analysed: Nucleated cell counts were estimated from reference gene primer amplification. The protocol was immunoSEQ multiplex PCR, while the TCRdb copy is restricted to in-frame clones and leaves out a portion. D and trimming come from the DNA, and the V and J calls and clone size come from that table. The profile shows approximately 200,000 clones, approximately 80% of them singletons. Germline loops: CDR1 LNHDA, CDR2 SQIVND (reference sequence). The CDR3 is 14 residues long. J gave up 5 bases and V 3 bases, and 0 bases lay outside the gene matches. The specimen was peripheral blood. V usage is TRBV19 and J usage is TRBJ1-6, with 8 bases aligning to TRBD1. The TCR was taken from a woman aged 55-70 years who had recovered from COVID-19. This chain's CDR3 is CASSMTGDNSPLHF. CDR3 nucleotides: TGTGCCAGTAGTATGACAGGGGATAATTCACCCCTCCACTTT.